This TCR beta chain derives from a study of T cells in Graves' hyperthyroidism and ophthalmopathy. Study-wide points: Researchers found most expanded thyroid clonotypes above 0.001 in blood as well.

As concerns this clonotype: As yet, its antigen is unknown.

Amplification of TCR beta CDR3 regions used RNA as the template. The HTBI primer set served for first-round RT-PCR of the TCR CDR3. Using its own MiXCR run on the multiplex PCR reads, TCRdb lists one record per CDR3 protein. In the table there are hundreds of thousands of distinct CDR3 sequences, roughly 22% of which are singletons. Losses at the gene ends were 3 bases for V and 5 bases for J; bases not matched to a gene: 4. The CDR3 is 15 residues long. CDR1 and CDR2 from the germline V gene are MGHRA and YSYEKL. The source of this sequence is a man aged 25 to 40 with Graves' ophthalmopathy. The sequenced sample consisted of blood. This chain joins TRBV4-1 and TRBJ2-1, with 10 bases identical to TRBD2. The CDR3 reads CASSHLAGGNNEQFF. In nucleotides, the CDR3 is TGCGCCAGCAGCCACTTAGCGGGAGGAAACAATGAGCAGTTCTTC.